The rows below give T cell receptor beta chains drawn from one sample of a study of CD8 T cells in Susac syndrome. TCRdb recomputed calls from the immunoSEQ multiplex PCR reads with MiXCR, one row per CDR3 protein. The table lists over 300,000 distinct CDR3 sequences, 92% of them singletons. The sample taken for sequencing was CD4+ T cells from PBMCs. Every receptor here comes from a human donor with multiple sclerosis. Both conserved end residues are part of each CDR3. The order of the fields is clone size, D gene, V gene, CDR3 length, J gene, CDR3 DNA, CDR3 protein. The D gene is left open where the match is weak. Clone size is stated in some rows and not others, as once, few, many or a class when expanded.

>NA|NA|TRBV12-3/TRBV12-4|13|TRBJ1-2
TGTGCCAGCAGCCAGGGGCAAATACATGGCTACACCTTC
CASSQGQIHGYTF
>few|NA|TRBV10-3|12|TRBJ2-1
TGTGCCATCAGTGAGTCGGAAGGGAGTCAGTTCTTC
CAISESEGSQFF
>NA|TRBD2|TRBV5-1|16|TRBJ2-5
TGCGCCAGCAGAGATCTAGCGGGAGGGCAAGGGGAGACCCAGTACTTC
CASRDLAGGQGETQYF
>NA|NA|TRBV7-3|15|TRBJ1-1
TGTGCCAGCAGCATAGCCGGGGGGATGAACACTGAAGCTTTCTTT
CASSIAGGMNTEAFF
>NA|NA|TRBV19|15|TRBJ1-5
TGTGCCAGTAGTATGAGTCCCGACGGGGATCAGCCCCAGCATTTT
CASSMSPDGDQPQHF
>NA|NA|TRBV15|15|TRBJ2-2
TGTGCCACCAGGCCACACGGAAGGGTTTCCGGGGAGCTGTTTTTT
CATRPHGRVSGELFF
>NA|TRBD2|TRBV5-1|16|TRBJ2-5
TGCGCCAGCAGCGGAGGGGTAGCGGGGGTCCAAGAGACCCAGTACTTC
CASSGGVAGVQETQYF
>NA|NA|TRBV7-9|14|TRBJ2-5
TGTGCCAGCAGCCCCGGACAGTACGGAGAGACCCAGTACTTC
CASSPGQYGETQYF
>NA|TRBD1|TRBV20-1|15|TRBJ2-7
TGCAGTGCTAGAGCCGCTACAGGGGCAACCTACGAGCAGTACTTC
CSARAATGATYEQYF
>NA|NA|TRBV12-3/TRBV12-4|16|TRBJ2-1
TGTGCCAGCAGCCGGATTTCCGGGAGAGAATACAATGAGCAGTTCTTC
CASSRISGREYNEQFF
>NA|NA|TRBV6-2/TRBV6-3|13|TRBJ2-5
TGTGCCTGCGGTTATGGCAGCCAGGGGACCCAGTACTTC
CACGYGSQGTQYF
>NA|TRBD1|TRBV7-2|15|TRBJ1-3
TGTGCCAGCAGCTTAGAGGCAGGGGGTGGAAACACCATATATTTT
CASSLEAGGGNTIYF
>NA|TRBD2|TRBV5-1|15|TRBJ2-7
TGCGCCAGCCGACTGGGACTAGCGTCCCCCTACGAGCAGTACTTC
CASRLGLASPYEQYF
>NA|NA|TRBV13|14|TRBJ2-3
TGTGCCAGCTCTAGTTTCGGGGGTGCGGATACGCAGTATTTT
CASSSFGGADTQYF
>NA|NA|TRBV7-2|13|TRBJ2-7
TGTGCCAGCAGCTTAGAAGTCCTAGGCGAGCAGTACTTC
CASSLEVLGEQYF
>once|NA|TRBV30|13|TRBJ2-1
TGTGCCTGGAATCGGGCGTCTTTCGATGAGCAGTTCTTC
CAWNRASFDEQFF
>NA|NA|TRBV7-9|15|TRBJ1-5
TGTGCCAGCAGCTTTTTAGGGGCAGGCAATCAGCCCCAGCATTTT
CASSFLGAGNQPQHF
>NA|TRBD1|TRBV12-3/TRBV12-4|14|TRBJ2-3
TGTGCCAGCAGTCCGGGACAGATCACAGATACGCAGTATTTT
CASSPGQITDTQYF
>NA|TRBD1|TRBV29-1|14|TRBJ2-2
TGCAGCGTTAAGGGCAGGGGGACCACCGGGGAGCTGTTTTTT
CSVKGRGTTGELFF
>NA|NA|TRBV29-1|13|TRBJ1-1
TGCAGCGTTGTGAGGGGGACGAACACTGAAGCTTTCTTT
CSVVRGTNTEAFF
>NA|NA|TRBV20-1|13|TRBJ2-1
TGCAGTGCTAGAGATTCGCTAACGGATGAGCAGTTCTTC
CSARDSLTDEQFF
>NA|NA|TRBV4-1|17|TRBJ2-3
TGCGCCAGCAGCCAAGTCTGGGGAGAGTCTGGCTCAGATACGCAGTATTTT
CASSQVWGESGSDTQYF